This T cell receptor (beta chain) derives from a study of cytomegalovirus exposure and HLA in healthy donors. Study conclusions and caveats: Productive status was seen about 87% or about 30% of the time for most TCR beta V segments in an earlier analysis. A likely sequencing artifact accounted for one observed cluster of highly shared sequence variants.

The PCR had 60 Vbeta and 13 Jbeta primers. The method was immunoSEQ multiplex PCR; TCRdb's version includes in-frame clones alone and lacks a portion of them. The data show about 210,000 clones, about three quarters seen once. With regard to this clone: Its antigen is not identified.

This cohort consisted of healthy bone marrow donors. V lost 5 bases to trimming and J lost 5 bases; unmatched junction nucleotides: 15. CDR1 and CDR2 from the germline V gene are LNHDA and SQIVND (reference sequence). CDR3 length: 19 residues. This sequence was found in a male donor in good health and CMV-seronegative. V gene TRBV19 combines with J gene TRBJ2-1; 13 positions match TRBD2. Sequencing was carried out using PBMCs. The CDR3 loop is CASSDMGLAGRHSDNEQFF. As DNA, the CDR3 is TGTGCCAGTAGTGACATGGGACTAGCGGGACGCCACTCTGACAATGAGCAGTTCTTC.